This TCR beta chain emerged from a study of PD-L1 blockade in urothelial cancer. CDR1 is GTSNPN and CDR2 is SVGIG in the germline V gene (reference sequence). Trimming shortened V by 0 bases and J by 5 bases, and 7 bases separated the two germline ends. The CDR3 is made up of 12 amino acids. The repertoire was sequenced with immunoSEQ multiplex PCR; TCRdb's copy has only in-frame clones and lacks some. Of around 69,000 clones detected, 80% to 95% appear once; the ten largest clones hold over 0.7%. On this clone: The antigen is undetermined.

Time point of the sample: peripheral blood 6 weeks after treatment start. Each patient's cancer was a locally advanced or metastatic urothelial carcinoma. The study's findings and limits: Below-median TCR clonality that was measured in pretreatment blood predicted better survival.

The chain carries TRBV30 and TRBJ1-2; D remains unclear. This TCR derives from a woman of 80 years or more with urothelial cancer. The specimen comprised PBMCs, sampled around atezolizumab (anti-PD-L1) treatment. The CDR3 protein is CAWSVGEYGYTF. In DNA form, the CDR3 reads TGTGCCTGGAGTGTTGGGGAGTATGGCTACACCTTC. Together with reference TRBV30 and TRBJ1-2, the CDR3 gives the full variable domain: SQTIHQWPATLVQPVGSPLSLECTVEGTSNPNLYWYRQAAGRGLQLLFYSVGIGQISSEVPQNLSASRPQDRQFILSSKKLLLSDSGFYLCAWSVGEYGYTFGSGTRLTVV.